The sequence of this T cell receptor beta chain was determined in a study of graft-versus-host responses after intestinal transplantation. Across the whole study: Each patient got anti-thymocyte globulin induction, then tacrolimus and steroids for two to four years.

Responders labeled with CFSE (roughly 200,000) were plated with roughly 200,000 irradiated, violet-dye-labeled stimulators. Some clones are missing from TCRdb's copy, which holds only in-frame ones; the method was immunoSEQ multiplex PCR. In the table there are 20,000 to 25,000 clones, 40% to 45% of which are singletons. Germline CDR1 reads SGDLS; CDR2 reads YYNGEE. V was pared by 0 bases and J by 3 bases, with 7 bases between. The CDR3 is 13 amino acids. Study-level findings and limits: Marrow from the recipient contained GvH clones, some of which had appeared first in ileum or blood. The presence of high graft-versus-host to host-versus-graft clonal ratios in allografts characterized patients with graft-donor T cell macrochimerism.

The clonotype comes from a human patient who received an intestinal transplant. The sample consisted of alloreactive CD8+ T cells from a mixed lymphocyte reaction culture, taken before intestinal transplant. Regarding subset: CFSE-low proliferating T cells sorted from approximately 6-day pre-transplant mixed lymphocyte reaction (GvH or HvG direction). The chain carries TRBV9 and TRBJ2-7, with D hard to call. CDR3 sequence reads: CASSVDNFYEQYF. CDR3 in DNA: TGTGCCAGCAGCGTAGACAACTTCTACGAGCAGTACTTC.